This passage covers 14 T cell receptor beta chains from one sample sequenced in a study of cytomegalovirus exposure and HLA in healthy donors. PCR was performed using 60 Vbeta and 13 Jbeta primers. Libraries were prepared by immunoSEQ multiplex PCR; TCRdb keeps only in-frame clonotypes and omits some of them. The sample carries 110,000 to 150,000 clones, more than 75% recorded once. Sequencing input: PBMCs. The receptors here all came from a woman under 30 in good health and CMV-seropositive.

The chain combines TRBV7-2 with TRBJ2-2, with a weak D call TRBD1 (5 bases). V was cut by 2 bases and J by 1 base, with 8 bases left in between. The CDR3 spans 15 residues. In germline, CDR1 is SGHTA, CDR2 FQGNSA. The CDR3 here is CASSLNTGNTGELFF. The CDR3 DNA is TGTGCCAGCAGCTTAAATACAGGGAACACCGGGGAGCTGTTTTTT.

This clone was observed a handful of times. V usage is TRBV29-1 and J usage is TRBJ1-1, with 9 bases aligning to TRBD1. V shed 4 bases and J 4 bases; nucleotides not matched to a gene: 10. The germline gives CDR1 SQVTM, CDR2 ANQGSEA. The length of the CDR3 is 15 residues. The CDR3 loop is CSVGGLGTGSTEAFF. In DNA, the CDR3 is TGCAGCGTTGGGGGGCTCGGGACAGGGAGCACTGAAGCTTTCTTT.

The chain employs TRBV29-1 and TRBJ1-2, with 9 bases lining up with TRBD1. The CDR3 loop spans 14 amino acids. V dropped 1 base and J dropped 4; count of bases not matched to a gene: 4. CDR1 is SQVTM, CDR2 ANQGSEA, per germline. This chain's CDR3 is CSVEGTGAVYGYTF. CDR3 DNA: TGCAGCGTTGAAGGGACAGGGGCGGTCTATGGCTACACCTTC. The entire variable domain, with the rest obtained from reference TRBV29-1 and TRBJ1-2, is as follows: SAVISQKPSRDICQRGTSLTIQCQVDSQVTMMFWYRQQPGQSLTLIATANQGSEATYESGFVIDKFPISRPNLTFSTLTVSNMSPEDSSIYLCSVEGTGAVYGYTFGSGTRLTVV.

The rearrangement joins TRBV10-3 to TRBJ2-7, with D perhaps TRBD1 (6 bases). The germline CDR1 and CDR2 sequences are ENHRY and SYGVKD. Trimming took off 4 bases at V and 9 bases at J, with 16 bases between the two ends. This CDR3 is built from 13 residues. Here the CDR3 reads CAISGGGIGVQYF. CDR3 sequence (DNA): TGTGCCATCAGTGGTGGGGGCATCGGGGTGCAGTACTTC.

This chain uses TRBV19 with TRBJ1-4, with TRBD1 as a possible D gene (5 bases). V was cut by 5 bases and J by 7 bases, with 17 bases left in between. The germline gives CDR1 LNHDA, CDR2 SQIVND (reference sequence). The CDR3 sequence is 15 residues long. In DNA form, the CDR3 reads TGTGCCAGTAGTGTCCAAGGGTGGGGACTTGAAAAACTGTTTTTT. It translates to CASSVQGWGLEKLFF. The whole variable domain, filled in from reference TRBV19 and TRBJ1-4, reads DGGITQSPKYLFRKEGQNVTLSCEQNLNHDAMYWYRQDPGQGLRLIYYSQIVNDFQKGDIAEGYSVSREKKESFPLTVTSAQKNPTAFYLCASSVQGWGLEKLFFGSGTQLSVL.

CDR3 in DNA: TGTGCCAGCAGCTGGTCAGGGTTTGAAGCTTTCTTT. It specifies CASSWSGFEAFF. The chain has TRBV7-9 and TRBJ1-1; D might be TRBD1 (5 bases). This CDR3 has 12 residues. Germline CDR1 and CDR2: SEHNR and FQNEAQ (reference sequence). V was cut by 4 bases and J by 7 bases, with 10 bases left in between.

The chain is built from TRBV19 and TRBJ1-5; 7 bases are a match to TRBD1. The V and J ends lost 10 bases and 2 bases, in that order; junction bases with no gene match: 5. The CDR3 has 13 amino acids. From germline, CDR1 is LNHDA and CDR2 SQIVND (reference sequence). The CDR3 spells CATTDRGNQPQHF. The DNA for the CDR3 is TGTGCCACTACAGACAGGGGCAATCAGCCCCAGCATTTT.

This chain connects TRBV16 to TRBJ2-7, with a possible D match to TRBD1 (5 bases). V lost 0 bases, J lost 10 bases, and 13 bases lay in between. This CDR3 has 13 residues. Per the germline V gene, CDR1 is KGHSY and CDR2 is FQNENV. CDR3 DNA: TGTGCCAGCAGCCAATCGGCAGGGCCCCTCCAGTACTTC. Protein product: CASSQSAGPLQYF.

The J gene is TRBJ2-7, the V gene TRBV4-3, with 7 bases fitting TRBD2. Germline trimming cut 1 base from V and 3 bases from J; bases unmatched to any gene: 3. The germline V gene has CDR1 LGHNA and CDR2 YSLEER. The CDR3 loop spans 14 amino acids. The DNA of the CDR3 is TGCGCCAGCAGCCAAGGACTAGCCGTCTACGAGCAGTACTTC. Protein sequence: CASSQGLAVYEQYF.

V is TRBV5-1 and J is TRBJ1-6; no firm D call. The V and J ends lost 0 bases and 0 bases respectively, with 10 bases between them. Germline lookup yields CDR1 SGHRS and CDR2 YFSETQ. The CDR3 length is 17 residues. In nucleotides, the CDR3 is TGCGCCAGCAGCTTGGAAACGGGTAGCTCCTATAATTCACCCCTCCACTTT. It yields the protein CASSLETGSSYNSPLHF.

The chain uses TRBV5-6 and TRBJ2-5, with D possibly TRBD2 on 5 matching bases. V was trimmed by 1 base and J by 1 base, leaving 11 bases between them. CDR1 is SGHDT, CDR2 YYEEEE, per germline. This CDR3 spans 15 amino acids. The CDR3 spells CASSLRAGVQETQYF. The CDR3 DNA is TGTGCCAGCAGCTTGCGGGCCGGGGTCCAAGAGACCCAGTACTTC.

Here the CDR3 DNA reads TGTGCCAGCAGTGAACACAGGGGGGCCACTGAAGCTTTCTTT. Translation: CASSEHRGATEAFF. This chain joins TRBV6-1 and TRBJ1-1; 8 bases fit TRBD1. Trimming removed 2 bases from V and 4 bases from J; junction bases left unmatched: 3. The germline V gene has CDR1 MNHNS and CDR2 SASEGT. The CDR3 runs 14 residues.

The rearrangement uses TRBV9 and TRBJ2-1; D unresolved. CDR3 length: 15 residues. Between the trimmed V and J ends, which lost 0 bases and 0 bases, there was a span of 7 bases. CDR1 and CDR2 (germline): SGDLS, YYNGEE. The CDR3 coding sequence is TGTGCCAGCAGCGTAGGTTTAGTCTCCTACAATGAGCAGTTCTTC. It yields the protein CASSVGLVSYNEQFF.

The chain couples TRBV28 to TRBJ2-7; 7 bases fit TRBD1. Germline V gene lookup returns CDR1 MDHEN and CDR2 SYDVKM. The CDR3 extends over 10 amino acids. J was trimmed by 7 bases and V by 6 bases; bases with no gene match: 0. CDR3: CASSRGEQYF. In DNA, the CDR3 is TGTGCCAGCAGCAGGGGGGAGCAGTACTTC.